The sequence of this T cell receptor beta chain was determined in a study of tissue T cells after allogeneic stem cell transplantation. Points from the study as a whole: Alloreactivity or antigen specificity of tissue TCRs was not determined; some clones might be host cells. Limitations included a small, clinically heterogeneous cohort and limited sampling depth. Across patients, clones rarely overlapped, yet motif clusters were shared tissue-specifically.

Turning to this clone: The target antigen is unknown. The genes are named according to mouse. The read finishes 1 residue shy of the CDR3 end, and the germline J gene is used to complete it.

The CDR3 has 14 residues. The V gene end was trimmed by 3 bases and the J gene end by 5 bases; junction bases not matched to a gene: 1. The germline gives CDR1 NSHNY, CDR2 SYGAGN. The protocol was immunoSEQ multiplex PCR, while the TCRdb copy is restricted to in-frame clones and leaves out a portion. The sample includes some 48,000 clones, 65% to 80% seen only once; the top ten take roughly 0.7%. This receptor was identified in a pool of C57BL/6 mice in good health. Sequencing was performed on sorted cells pooled from one or two spleens. V is TRBV13-1 and J is TRBJ2-3; TRBD2 matches at 12 bases. CDR3 in amino acids: CASSGGLGGETLYF. The covered CDR3 bases are TGTGCCAGCAGTGGGGGACTGGGGGGAGAAACGCTGTAT.